Listed below are T cell receptor beta chains from one sample, sequenced in a study of regulatory T cells in long-lasting Graves disease. TCRdb itself ran the multiplex PCR reads through MiXCR, one entry per CDR3 protein. The top ten clones hold around 36% of a sample with 320,000 or so distinct CDR3 sequences, 15% to 20% of them seen once. Sequenced material: peripheral blood mononuclear cells (PBMCs), taken at new diagnosis, from a patient treated with antithyroid drugs. The receptor source for this set is a female donor with Graves disease. Each CDR3 is given with its conserved first and last residue. A D gene is named only where the DNA matches it firmly. The size entry is marked missing in some rows and otherwise reads once, few, many or a size class.

NA NA TRBJ2-7 TRBV12-3/TRBV12-4 TGTGCCAGCAGTCCCCTGGGGGGTGGCTACGAGCAGTACTTC CASSPLGGGYEQYF
NA many TRBJ2-1 TRBV7-9 TGTGCCAGCAGCTCGGGACTCCAGAGCTCCTACAATGAGCAGTTCTTC CASSSGLQSSYNEQFF
NA many TRBJ2-5 TRBV9 TGTGCCAGCAGCGCCCATGGACGTGAGACCCAGTACTTC CASSAHGRETQYF
TRBD2 NA TRBJ2-7 TRBV20-1 TGCAGTGCTAGACTGGGGGGCGGGAGGACGGGCTACGAGCAGTACTTC CSARLGGGRTGYEQYF
NA NA TRBJ2-1 TRBV18 TGTGCCAGCTCCACCTTGCCCCATGAGCAGTTCTTC CASSTLPHEQFF
TRBD1 many TRBJ2-5 TRBV2 TGTGCCAGCAGGCCCCGACAGGGGGCGCGGGAGACCCAGTACTTC CASRPRQGARETQYF
NA many TRBJ2-7 TRBV6-1 TGTGCCAGCAGTGTCCTTGGAGGGCAGGGGCCGATGGCCTACGAGCAGTACTTC CASSVLGGQGPMAYEQYF
TRBD1 many TRBJ2-3 TRBV27 TGTGCCAGCAGTTGGACAGGGTCCACAGATACGCAGTATTTT CASSWTGSTDTQYF
TRBD2 few TRBJ2-1 TRBV20-1 TGCAGTGCTAAAGACTTACTGCAAGCGGGAGTAAGGTCCTACAATGAGCAGTTCTTC CSAKDLLQAGVRSYNEQFF
NA many TRBJ2-3 TRBV6-2/TRBV6-3 TGTGCCAGCGCCTTGGGAGTTGACACAGATACGCAGTATTTT CASALGVDTDTQYF
TRBD1 NA TRBJ2-7 TRBV11-3 TGTGCCAGCAGCTTGACAGGGAACGAGCAGTACTTC CASSLTGNEQYF
TRBD2 many TRBJ2-2 TRBV6-1 TGTGCCAGCAGTAGGACTAGCGGGAGGGCCGGATGGTCCGGGGAGCTGTTTTTT CASSRTSGRAGWSGELFF
TRBD1 many TRBJ2-6 TRBV12-3/TRBV12-4 TGTGCCAGCAGCCCGATCGGGACAGGGCTAGTTTCTGGGGCCAACGTCCTGACTTTC CASSPIGTGLVSGANVLTF
TRBD1 many TRBJ2-7 TRBV7-8 TGTGCCAGCAGCTTTCTCCCGGGACAGACCTACGAGCAGTACTTC CASSFLPGQTYEQYF
TRBD2 many TRBJ2-5 TRBV28 TGTGCCAGCAGTCCCGGCCCGACTAGCGGGAAGGGAGAGACCCAGTACTTC CASSPGPTSGKGETQYF
NA NA TRBJ2-5 TRBV29-1 TGCAGCGCTAAACAGGGATCGGAGACCCAGTACTTC CSAKQGSETQYF
NA few TRBJ2-7 TRBV6-4 TGTGCCAGCAGTGGGAGACAGGCGACCTACGAGCAGTACTTC CASSGRQATYEQYF
NA many TRBJ2-7 TRBV10-2 TGCGCCAGCAGCGGGGGACTCAACTACGAGCAGTACTTC CASSGGLNYEQYF
NA few TRBJ2-1 TRBV5-8 TGTGCCAGCAGCCCGGTGGATGGGGCGCCTTACAATGAGCAGTTCTTC CASSPVDGAPYNEQFF
NA NA TRBJ1-1 TRBV5-6 TGTGCCAGCAGCTTGGAAGGGTCCCACGGTGAAGCTTTCTTT CASSLEGSHGEAFF
NA many TRBJ2-2 TRBV11-2 TGTGCCAGCAGACAGGTGCACACCGGGGAGCTGTTTTTT CASRQVHTGELFF
TRBD1 many TRBJ2-3 TRBV12-3/TRBV12-4 TGTGCCAGCAGCCCAGGACAGGGCCCCACAGATACGCAGTATTTT CASSPGQGPTDTQYF
TRBD2 many TRBJ2-5 TRBV29-1 TGCAGCGTTCTAGGGCTAGCGGGACGTGTTGAGACCCAGTACTTC CSVLGLAGRVETQYF
NA many TRBJ2-7 TRBV7-6 TGTGCCAGCAGCTTAGCCCCAAATCGGGAAGACGAGCAGTACTTC CASSLAPNREDEQYF
NA NA TRBJ1-1 TRBV20-1 TGCAGTGCTCCCGGTCGGGGGAGGGGGAACACTGAAGCTTTCTTT CSAPGRGRGNTEAFF
NA few TRBJ1-1 TRBV20-1 TGCAGTGCTAGAGATTGGGGGCAGCCGGGGACTGAAGCTCTCTTT CSARDWGQPGTEALF
NA many TRBJ2-5 TRBV11-2 TGTGCCAGCAGCTTAGGTCCCCAGGGTATTGCGACCCAGTACTTC CASSLGPQGIATQYF
NA many TRBJ2-5 TRBV11-3 TGTGCCAGCAGCGTCCAAGAGACCCAGTACTTC CASSVQETQYF
NA many TRBJ2-7 TRBV28 TGTGCCAGCACCTCCGGGGTCCAGCAGTACTTC CASTSGVQQYF
TRBD1 many TRBJ1-4 TRBV12-3/TRBV12-4 TGTGCCAGCAGCCCCGGGACAGGTGCAACTAATGAAAAACTGTTTTTT CASSPGTGATNEKLFF